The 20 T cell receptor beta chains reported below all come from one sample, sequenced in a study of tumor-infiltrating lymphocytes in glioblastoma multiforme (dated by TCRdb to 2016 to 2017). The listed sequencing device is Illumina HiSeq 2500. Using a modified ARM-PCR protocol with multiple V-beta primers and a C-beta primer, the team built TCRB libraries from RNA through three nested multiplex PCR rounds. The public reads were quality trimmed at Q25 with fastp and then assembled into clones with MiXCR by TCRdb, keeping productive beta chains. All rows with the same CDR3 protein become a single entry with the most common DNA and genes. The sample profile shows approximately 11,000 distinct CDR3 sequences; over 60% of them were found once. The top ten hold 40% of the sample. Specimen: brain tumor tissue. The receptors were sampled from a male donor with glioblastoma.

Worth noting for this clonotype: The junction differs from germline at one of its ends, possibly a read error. This CDR3 is CVSGRVGLAGNDEQFF. The CDR3 DNA follows: TGTGTCAGCGGACGCGTTGGACTAGCGGGGAACGATGAGCAGTTCTTT. This chain joins TRBV7-8 and TRBJ2-1; TRBD2 matches at 12 bases. CDR1 and CDR2 (germline): SGHVS, FQNEAQ. CDR3 length: 16 residues. Variable domain in full (rest from reference TRBV7-8 and TRBJ2-1): GAGVSQSPRYKVAKRGQDVALRCDPISGHVSLFWYQQALGQGPEFLTYFQNEAQLDKSGLPSDRFFAERPEGSVSTLKIQRTQQEDSAVYLCVSGRVGLAGNDEQFFGPGTRLTVL.

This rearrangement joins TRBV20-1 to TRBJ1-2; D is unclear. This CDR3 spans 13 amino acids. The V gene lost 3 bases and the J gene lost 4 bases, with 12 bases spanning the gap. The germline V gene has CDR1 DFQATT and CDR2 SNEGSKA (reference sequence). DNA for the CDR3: TGCAGTGCTAGGGGTGATCGTACCTATGGCTACACCTTC. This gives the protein CSARGDRTYGYTF.

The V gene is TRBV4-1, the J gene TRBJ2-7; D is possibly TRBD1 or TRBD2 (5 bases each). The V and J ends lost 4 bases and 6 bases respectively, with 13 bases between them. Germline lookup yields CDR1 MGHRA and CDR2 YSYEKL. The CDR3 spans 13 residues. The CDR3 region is CASSPGLTVEQYF. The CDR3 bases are TGCGCCAGCAGCCCGGGGCTCACAGTCGAGCAGTACTTC.

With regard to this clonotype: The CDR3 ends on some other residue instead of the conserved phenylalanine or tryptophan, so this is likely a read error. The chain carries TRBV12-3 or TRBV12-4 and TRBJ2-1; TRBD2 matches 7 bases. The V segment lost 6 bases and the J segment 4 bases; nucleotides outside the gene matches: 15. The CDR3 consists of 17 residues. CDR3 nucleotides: TGTGCCAGCAGCCGGGGCGGGGGACTACCAGGTTACAATGAGCAGTTCATC. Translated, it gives CASSRGGGLPGYNEQFI.

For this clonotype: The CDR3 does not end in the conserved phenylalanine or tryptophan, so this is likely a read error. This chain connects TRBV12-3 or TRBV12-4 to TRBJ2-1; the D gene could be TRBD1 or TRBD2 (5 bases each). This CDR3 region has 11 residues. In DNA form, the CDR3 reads TGTGTCAGTTCCGAGGGGAATGAGCAGTTCGTC. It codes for CVSSEGNEQFV.

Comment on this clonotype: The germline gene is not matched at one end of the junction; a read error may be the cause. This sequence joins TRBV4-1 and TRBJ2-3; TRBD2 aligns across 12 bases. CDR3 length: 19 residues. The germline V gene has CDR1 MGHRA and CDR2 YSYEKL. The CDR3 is CASSPRLAGVLIGTDMQYF. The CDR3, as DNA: TGCGCCAGCAGCCCTCGACTAGCGGGAGTATTGATCGGCACAGATATGCAGTATTTT.

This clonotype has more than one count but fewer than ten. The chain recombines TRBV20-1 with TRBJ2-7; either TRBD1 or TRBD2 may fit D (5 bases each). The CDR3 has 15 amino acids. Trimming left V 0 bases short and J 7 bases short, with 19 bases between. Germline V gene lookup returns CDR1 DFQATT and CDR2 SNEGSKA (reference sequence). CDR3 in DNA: TGCAGTGCTAGAGAAGGGGCTTCAGAGGGTTATGAGCAGTACTTC. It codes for CSAREGASEGYEQYF.

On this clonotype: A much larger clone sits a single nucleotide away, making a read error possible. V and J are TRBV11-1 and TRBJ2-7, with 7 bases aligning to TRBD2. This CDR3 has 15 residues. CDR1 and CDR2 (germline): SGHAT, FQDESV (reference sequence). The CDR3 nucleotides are TGTGCCAGCAGCCCCGGGAGGTTTAACTCCCACGAGCAGTACTTC. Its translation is CASSPGRFNSHEQYF.

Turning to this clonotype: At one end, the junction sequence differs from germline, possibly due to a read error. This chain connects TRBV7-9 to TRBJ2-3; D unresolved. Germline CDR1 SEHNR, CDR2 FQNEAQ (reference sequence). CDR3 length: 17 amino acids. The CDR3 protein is CVSRTTSGLNPSYTQYF. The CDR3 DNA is TGTGTCAGCAGGACCACCTCCGGTCTTAATCCCTCATATACGCAGTATTTT. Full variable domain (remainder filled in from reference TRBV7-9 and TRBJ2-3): DTGVSQNPRHKITKRGQNVTFRCDPISEHNRLYWYRQTLGQGPEFLTYFQNEAQLEKSRLLSDRFSAERPKGSFSTLEIQRTEQGDSAMYLCVSRTTSGLNPSYTQYFGPGTRLTVL.

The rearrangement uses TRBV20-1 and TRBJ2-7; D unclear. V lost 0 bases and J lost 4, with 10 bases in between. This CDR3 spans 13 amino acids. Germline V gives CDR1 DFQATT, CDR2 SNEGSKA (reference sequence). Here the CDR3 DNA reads TGCAGTGCTAGAGATGAAACTCAGTACGAGCAGTACTTC. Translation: CSARDETQYEQYF.

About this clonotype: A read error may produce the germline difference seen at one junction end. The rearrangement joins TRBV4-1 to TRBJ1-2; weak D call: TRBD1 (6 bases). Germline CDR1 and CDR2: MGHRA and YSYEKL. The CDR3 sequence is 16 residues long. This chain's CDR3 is CASSQDRCRGNNGYTF. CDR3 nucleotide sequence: TGCGCCAGTAGCCAAGATCGATGCAGGGGAAACAATGGCTACACCTTC.

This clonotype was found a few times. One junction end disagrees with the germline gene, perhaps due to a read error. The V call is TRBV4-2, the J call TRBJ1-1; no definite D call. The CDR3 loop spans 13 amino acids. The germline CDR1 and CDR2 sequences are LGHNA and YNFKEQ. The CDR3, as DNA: TGTGCCAGCATCCAACAACTGGGCACTGAAGCTTTCTTT. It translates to CASIQQLGTEAFF.

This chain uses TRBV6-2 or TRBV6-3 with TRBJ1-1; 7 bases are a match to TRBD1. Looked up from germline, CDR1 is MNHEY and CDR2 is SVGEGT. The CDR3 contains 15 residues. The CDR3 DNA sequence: TGTATCACCGCGGGACAGCGTATAAAGAACACTGAAGCTTTCTTT. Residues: CITAGQRIKNTEAFF.

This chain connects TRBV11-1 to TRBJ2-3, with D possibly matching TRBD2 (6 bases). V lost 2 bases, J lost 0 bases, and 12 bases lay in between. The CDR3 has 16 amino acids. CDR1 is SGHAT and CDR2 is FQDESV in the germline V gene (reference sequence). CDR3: CASSLTRGTSTDTQYF. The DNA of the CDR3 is TGTGCCAGCAGCTTAACCCGAGGGACTAGCACAGATACGCAGTATTTT.

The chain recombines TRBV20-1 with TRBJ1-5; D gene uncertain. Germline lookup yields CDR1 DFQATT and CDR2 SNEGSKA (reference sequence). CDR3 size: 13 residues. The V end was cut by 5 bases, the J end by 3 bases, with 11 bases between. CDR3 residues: CSAQPDDNQPQHF. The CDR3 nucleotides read TGCAGTGCTCAACCGGACGACAATCAGCCCCAGCATTTT.

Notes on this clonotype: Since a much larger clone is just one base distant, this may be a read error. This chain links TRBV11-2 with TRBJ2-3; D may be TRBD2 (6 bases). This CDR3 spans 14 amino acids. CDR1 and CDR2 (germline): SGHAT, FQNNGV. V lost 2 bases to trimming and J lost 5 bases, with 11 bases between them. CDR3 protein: CASSLLAREDTQYF. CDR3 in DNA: TGTGCCAGCAGCTTACTAGCGAGGGAAGATACGCAGTATTTT.

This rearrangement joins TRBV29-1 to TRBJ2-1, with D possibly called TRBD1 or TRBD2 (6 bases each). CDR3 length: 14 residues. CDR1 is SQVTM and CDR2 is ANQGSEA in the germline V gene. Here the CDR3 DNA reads TGCAACATTGGGGGGCGGCAGGAGGGCAATGAGCAGTTCTTC. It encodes CNIGGRQEGNEQFF.

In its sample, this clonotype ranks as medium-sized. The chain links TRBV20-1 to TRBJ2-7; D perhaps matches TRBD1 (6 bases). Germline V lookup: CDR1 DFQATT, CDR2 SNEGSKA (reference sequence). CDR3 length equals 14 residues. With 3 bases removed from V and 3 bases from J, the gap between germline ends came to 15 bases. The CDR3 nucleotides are TGCAGTGCTAGCCTGGCGTCGGGACACTACGAGCAGTACTTC. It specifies CSASLASGHYEQYF.

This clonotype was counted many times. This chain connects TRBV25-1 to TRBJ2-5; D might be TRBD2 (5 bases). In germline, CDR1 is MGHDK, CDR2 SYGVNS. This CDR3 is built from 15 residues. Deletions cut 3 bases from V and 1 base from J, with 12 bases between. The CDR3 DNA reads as TGTGCCAGCAGTGATCCGGGTGAGGGCCAAGAGACCCAGTACTTC. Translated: CASSDPGEGQETQYF.

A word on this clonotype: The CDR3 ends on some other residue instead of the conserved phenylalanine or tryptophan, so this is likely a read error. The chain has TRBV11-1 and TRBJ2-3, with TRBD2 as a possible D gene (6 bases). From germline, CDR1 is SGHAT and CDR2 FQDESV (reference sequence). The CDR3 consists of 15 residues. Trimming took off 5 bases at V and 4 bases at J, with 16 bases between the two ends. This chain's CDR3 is CASSRGTPGADTQYL. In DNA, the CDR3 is TGTGCCAGCAGCCGGGGGACTCCGGGGGCAGATACGCAGTATCTT.